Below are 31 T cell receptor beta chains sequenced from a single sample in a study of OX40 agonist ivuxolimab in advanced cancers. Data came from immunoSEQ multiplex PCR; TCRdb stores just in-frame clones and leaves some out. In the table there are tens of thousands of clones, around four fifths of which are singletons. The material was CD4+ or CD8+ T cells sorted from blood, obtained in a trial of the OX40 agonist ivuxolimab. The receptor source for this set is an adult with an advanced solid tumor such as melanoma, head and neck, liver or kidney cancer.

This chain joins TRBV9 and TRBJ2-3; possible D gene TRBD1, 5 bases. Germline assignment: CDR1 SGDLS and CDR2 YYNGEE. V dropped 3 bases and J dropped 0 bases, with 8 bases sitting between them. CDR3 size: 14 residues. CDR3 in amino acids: CASSGGQSTDTQYF. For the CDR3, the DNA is TGTGCCAGCAGCGGGGGCCAAAGCACAGATACGCAGTATTTT.

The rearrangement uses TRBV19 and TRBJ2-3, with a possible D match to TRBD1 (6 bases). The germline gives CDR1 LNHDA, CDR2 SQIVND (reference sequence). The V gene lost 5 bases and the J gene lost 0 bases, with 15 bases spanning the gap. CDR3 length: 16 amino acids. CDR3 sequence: CASSPRTVSSTDTQYF. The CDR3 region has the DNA TGTGCCAGTAGTCCACGGACAGTTTCTAGCACAGATACGCAGTATTTT.

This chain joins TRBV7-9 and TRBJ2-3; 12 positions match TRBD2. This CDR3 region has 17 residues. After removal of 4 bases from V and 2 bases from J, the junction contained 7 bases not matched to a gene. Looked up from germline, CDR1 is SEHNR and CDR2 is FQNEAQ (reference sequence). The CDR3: CASSSLLAGGNTDTQYF. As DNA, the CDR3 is TGTGCCAGCAGCTCCTTACTAGCGGGGGGTAACACAGATACGCAGTATTTT. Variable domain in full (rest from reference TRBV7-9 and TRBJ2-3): DTGVSQNPRHKITKRGQNVTFRCDPISEHNRLYWYRQTLGQGPEFLTYFQNEAQLEKSRLLSDRFSAERPKGSFSTLEIQRTEQGDSAMYLCASSSLLAGGNTDTQYFGPGTRLTVL.

CDR3 sequence (DNA): TGCGCCAGCAGCAGACAACCGGGACAGGGGGCTGGAAACACCATATATTTT. Amino acid sequence: CASSRQPGQGAGNTIYF. V gene TRBV5-1 combines with J gene TRBJ1-3; TRBD1 agrees at 11 bases. Germline trimming cut 4 bases from V and 2 bases from J; bases unmatched to any gene: 8. CDR3 length: 17 amino acids. Germline values: CDR1 SGHRS, CDR2 YFSETQ.

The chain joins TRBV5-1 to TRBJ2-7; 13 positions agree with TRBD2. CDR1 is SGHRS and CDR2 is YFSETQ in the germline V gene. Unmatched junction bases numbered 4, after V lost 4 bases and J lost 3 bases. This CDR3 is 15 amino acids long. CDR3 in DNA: TGCGCCAGCAGCCCTTGGACTAGCGGGGGCTACGAGCAGTACTTC. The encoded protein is CASSPWTSGGYEQYF.

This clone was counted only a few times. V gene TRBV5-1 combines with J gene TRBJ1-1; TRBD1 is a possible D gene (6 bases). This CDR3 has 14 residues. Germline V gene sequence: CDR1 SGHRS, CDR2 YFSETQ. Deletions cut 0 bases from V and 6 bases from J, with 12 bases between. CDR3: CASSLAGGYSEAFF. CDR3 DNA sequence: TGCGCCAGCAGCTTGGCGGGGGGCTACTCTGAAGCTTTCTTT.

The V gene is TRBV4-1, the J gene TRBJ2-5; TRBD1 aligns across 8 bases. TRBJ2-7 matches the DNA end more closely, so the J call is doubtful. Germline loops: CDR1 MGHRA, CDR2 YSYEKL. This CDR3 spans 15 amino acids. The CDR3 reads CASSLRTGLLREQYF. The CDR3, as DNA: TGCGCCAGCAGCCTTCGGACAGGGTTATTGCGCGAGCAGTACTTC.

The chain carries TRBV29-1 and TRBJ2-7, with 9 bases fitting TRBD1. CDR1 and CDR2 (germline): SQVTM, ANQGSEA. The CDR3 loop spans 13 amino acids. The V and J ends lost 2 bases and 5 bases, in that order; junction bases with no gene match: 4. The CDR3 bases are TGCAGCGTTGAATGGGGACAGGGTGACGAGCAGTACTTC. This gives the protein CSVEWGQGDEQYF.

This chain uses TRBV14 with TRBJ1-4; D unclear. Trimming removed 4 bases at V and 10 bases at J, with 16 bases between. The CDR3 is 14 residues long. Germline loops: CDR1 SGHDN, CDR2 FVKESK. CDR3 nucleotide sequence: TGTGCCAGCAGCCCGCGGACCTGGGAGGGAAAACTGTTTTTT. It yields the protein CASSPRTWEGKLFF.

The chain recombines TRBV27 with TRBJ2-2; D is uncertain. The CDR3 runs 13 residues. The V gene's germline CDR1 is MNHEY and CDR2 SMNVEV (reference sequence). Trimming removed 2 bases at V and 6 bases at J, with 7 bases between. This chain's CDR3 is CASSLGGAGELFF. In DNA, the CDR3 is TGTGCCAGCAGTTTAGGTGGCGCCGGGGAGCTGTTTTTT.

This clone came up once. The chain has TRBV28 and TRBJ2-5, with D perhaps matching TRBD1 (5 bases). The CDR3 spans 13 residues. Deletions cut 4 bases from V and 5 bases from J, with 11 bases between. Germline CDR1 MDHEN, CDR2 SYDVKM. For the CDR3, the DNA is TGTGCCAGCAGTTCCAGGGTTAGGGAGACCCAGTACTTC. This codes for CASSSRVRETQYF.

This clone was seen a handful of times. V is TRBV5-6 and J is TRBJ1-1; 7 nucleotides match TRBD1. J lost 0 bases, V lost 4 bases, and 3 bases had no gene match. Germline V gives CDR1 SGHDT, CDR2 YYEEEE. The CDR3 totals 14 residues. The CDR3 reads CASSRGTVNTEAFF. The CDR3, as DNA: TGTGCCAGCAGCCGGGGGACAGTGAACACTGAAGCTTTCTTT. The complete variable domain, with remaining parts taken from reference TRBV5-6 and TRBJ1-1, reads DAGVTQSPTHLIKTRGQQVTLRCSPKSGHDTVSWYQQALGQGPQFIFQYYEEEERQRGNFPDRFSGHQFPNYSSELNVNALLLGDSALYLCASSRGTVNTEAFFGQGTRLTVV.

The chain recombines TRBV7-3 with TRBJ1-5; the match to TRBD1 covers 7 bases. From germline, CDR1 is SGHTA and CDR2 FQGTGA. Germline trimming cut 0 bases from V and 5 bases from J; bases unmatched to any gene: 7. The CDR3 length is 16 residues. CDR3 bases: TGTGCCAGCAGCTTAACGGAGGAGGGGGCCGATCAGCCCCAGCATTTT. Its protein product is CASSLTEEGADQPQHF.

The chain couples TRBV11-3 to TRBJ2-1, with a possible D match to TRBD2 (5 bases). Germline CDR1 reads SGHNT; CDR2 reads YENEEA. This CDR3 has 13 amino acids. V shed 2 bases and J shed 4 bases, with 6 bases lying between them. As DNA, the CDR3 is TGTGCCAGCAGCTTATCGGGGTACAATGAGCAGTTCTTC. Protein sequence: CASSLSGYNEQFF.

The CDR3 sequence is CSVDLAALYQETQYF. CDR3 in DNA: TGCAGCGTTGACCTAGCGGCGCTCTATCAAGAGACCCAGTACTTC. The rearrangement joins TRBV29-1 to TRBJ2-5; 7 bases are a match to TRBD2. This CDR3 has 15 residues. The ends lost 3 bases at V and 2 bases at J; junction bases unmatched: 9. Germline V gives CDR1 SQVTM, CDR2 ANQGSEA.

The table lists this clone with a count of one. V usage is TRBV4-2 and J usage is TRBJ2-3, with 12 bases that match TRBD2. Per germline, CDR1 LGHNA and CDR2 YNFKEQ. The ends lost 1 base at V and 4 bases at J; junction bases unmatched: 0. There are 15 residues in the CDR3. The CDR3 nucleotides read TGTGCCAGCAGCCAAGGACTAGCGGGAGCAGATACGCAGTATTTT. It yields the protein CASSQGLAGADTQYF.

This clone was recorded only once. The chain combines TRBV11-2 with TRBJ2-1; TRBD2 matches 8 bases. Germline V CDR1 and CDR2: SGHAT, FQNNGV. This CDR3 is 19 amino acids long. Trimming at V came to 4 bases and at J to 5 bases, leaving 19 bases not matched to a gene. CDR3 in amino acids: CASSSLSDHGTRLNNEQFF. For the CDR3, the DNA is TGTGCCAGCAGCTCACTAAGCGATCACGGGACTAGGCTAAACAATGAGCAGTTCTTC.

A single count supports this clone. Written as DNA, the CDR3 is TGTGCCAGCAGCTTGGGGCAGGAGAACACTGAAGCTTTCTTT. It is translated as CASSLGQENTEAFF. This chain uses TRBV5-4 with TRBJ1-1, with no clear D. CDR1 is SGHNT, CDR2 YYREEE, per germline (reference sequence). Between the trimmed V and J ends, which lost 0 bases and 1 base, there was a span of 7 bases. This CDR3 comprises 14 residues.

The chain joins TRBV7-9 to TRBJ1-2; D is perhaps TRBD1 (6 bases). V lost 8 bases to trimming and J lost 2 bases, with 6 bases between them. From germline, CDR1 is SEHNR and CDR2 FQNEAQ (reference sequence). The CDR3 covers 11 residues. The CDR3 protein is CASGQNYGYTF. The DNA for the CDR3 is TGTGCCAGCGGACAGAACTATGGCTACACCTTC.

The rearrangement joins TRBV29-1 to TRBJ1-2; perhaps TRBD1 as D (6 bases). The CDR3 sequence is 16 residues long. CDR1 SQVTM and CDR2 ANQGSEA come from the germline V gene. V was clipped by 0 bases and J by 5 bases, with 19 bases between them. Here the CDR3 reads CSVEDPQGNKEYGYTF. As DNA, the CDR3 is TGCAGCGTTGAAGACCCGCAGGGGAATAAAGAATATGGCTACACCTTC.

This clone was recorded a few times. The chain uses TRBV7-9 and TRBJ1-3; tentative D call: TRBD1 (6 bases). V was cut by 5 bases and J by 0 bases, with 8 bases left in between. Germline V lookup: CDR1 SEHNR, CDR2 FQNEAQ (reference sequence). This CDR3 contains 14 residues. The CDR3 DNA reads TGTGCCAGCAGCATACAGGGCTCTGGAAACACCATATATTTT. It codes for CASSIQGSGNTIYF.

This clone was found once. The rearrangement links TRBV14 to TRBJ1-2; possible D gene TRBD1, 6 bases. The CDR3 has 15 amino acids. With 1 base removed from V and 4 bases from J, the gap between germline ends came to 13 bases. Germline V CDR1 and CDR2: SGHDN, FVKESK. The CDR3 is CASSQVAAGAYGYTF. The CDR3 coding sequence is TGTGCCAGCAGCCAAGTAGCGGCAGGGGCCTATGGCTACACCTTC.

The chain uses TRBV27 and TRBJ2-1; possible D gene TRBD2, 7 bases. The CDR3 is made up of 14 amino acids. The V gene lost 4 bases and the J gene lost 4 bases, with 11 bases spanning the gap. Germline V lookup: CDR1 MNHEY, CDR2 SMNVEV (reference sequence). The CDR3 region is CASSWGGDYNEQFF. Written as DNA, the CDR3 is TGTGCCAGCAGTTGGGGGGGCGATTACAATGAGCAGTTCTTC.

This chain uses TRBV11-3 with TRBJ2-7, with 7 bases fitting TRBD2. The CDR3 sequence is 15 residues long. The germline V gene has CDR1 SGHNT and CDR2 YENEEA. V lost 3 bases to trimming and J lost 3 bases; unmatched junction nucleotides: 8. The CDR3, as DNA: TGTGCCAGCAGCTTCTCGCCTAGCGGAAGCTACGAGCAGTACTTC. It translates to CASSFSPSGSYEQYF.

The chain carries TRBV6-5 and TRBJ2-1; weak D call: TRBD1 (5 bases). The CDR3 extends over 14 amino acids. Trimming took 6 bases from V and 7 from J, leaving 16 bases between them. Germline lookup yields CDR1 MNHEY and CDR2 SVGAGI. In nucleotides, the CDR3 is TGTGCCAGCAGCCTTTGGGAAGGGGCGAATGAGCAGTTCTTC. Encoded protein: CASSLWEGANEQFF.

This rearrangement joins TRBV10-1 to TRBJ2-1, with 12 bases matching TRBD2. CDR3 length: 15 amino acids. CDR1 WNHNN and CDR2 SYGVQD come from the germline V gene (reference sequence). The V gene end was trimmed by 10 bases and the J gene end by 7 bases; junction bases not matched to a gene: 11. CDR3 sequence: CATSVGLAGRNEQFF. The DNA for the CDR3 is TGCGCCACGAGCGTCGGACTAGCGGGAAGGAATGAGCAGTTCTTC.

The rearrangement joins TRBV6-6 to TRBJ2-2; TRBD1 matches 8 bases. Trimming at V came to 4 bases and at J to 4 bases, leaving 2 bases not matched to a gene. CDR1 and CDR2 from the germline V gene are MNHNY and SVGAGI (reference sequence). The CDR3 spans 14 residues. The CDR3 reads CASSFTGGTGELFF. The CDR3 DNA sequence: TGTGCCAGCAGTTTTACAGGGGGCACCGGGGAGCTGTTTTTT.

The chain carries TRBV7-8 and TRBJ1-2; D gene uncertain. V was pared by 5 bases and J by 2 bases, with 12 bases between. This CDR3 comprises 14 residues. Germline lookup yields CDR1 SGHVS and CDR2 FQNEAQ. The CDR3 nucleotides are TGTGCCAGCAGCGTCGTTGTGGGGAACTATGGCTACACCTTC. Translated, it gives CASSVVVGNYGYTF.

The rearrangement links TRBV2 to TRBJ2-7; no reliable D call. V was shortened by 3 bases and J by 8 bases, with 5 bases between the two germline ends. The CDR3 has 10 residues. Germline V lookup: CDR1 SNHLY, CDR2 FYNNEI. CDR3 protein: CASSELKQYF. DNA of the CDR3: TGTGCCAGCAGTGAGTTGAAGCAGTACTTC.

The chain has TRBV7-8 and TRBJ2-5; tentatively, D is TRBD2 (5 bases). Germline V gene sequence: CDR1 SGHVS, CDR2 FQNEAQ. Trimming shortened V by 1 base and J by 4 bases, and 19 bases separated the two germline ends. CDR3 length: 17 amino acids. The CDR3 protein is CASSLEGGVSVGETQYF. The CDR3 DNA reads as TGTGCCAGCAGCTTAGAGGGCGGTGTTAGCGTAGGAGAGACCCAGTACTTC.

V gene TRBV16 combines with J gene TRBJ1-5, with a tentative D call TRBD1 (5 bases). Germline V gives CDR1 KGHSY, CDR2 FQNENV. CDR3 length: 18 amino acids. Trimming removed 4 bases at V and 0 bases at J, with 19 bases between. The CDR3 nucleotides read TGTGCCAGCAGCCTGGGGGTTCTGGGAGTCTATAGCAATCAGCCCCAGCATTTT. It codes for CASSLGVLGVYSNQPQHF.